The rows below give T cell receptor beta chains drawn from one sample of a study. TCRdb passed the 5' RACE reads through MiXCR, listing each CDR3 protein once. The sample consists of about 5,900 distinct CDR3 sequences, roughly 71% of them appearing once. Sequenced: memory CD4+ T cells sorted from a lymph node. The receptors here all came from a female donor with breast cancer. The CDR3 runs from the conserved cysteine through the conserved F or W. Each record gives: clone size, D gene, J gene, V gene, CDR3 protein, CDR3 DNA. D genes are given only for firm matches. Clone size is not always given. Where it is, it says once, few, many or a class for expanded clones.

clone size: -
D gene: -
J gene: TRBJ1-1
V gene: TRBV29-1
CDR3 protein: CSGGSSSTEAFF
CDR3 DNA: TGCAGCGGAGGGTCCAGTAGCACTGAAGCTTTCTTT

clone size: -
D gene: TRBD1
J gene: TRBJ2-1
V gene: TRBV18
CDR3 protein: CASSRGQGGEQFF
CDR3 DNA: TGTGCCAGCTCACGCGGACAGGGGGGTGAGCAGTTCTTC

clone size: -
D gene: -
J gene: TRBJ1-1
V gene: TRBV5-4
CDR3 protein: CASSPRSTVMNTEAFF
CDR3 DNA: TGTGCCAGCAGCCCCCGGTCGACAGTAATGAACACTGAAGCTTTCTTT

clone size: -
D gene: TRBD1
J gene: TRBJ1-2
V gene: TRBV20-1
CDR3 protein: CSARRGQYYGYTF
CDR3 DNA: TGCAGTGCTAGGAGGGGACAGTACTATGGCTACACCTTC

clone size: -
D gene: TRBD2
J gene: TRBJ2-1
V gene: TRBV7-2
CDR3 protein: CASSLGGGASYNEQFF
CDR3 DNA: TGTGCCAGCAGCTTGGGCGGGGGGGCCTCCTACAATGAGCAGTTCTTC

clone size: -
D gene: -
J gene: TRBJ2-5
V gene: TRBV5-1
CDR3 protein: CASSIDTNEETQYF
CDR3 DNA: TGCGCCAGCAGCATTGACACGAATGAAGAGACCCAGTACTTC

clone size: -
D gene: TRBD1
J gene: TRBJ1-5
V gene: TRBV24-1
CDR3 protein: CATSDLVPRGNSNQPQHF
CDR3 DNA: TGTGCCACCAGTGATTTAGTCCCCAGGGGGAATAGCAATCAGCCCCAGCATTTT

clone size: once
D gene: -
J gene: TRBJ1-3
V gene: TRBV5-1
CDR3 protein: CASSLDAGGNTIYF
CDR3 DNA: TGCGCCAGCAGCTTGGATGCAGGTGGAAACACCATATATTTT

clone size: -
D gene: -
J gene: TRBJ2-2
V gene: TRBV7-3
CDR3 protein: CASSPVRTGELFF
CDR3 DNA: TGTGCCAGCAGCCCTGTCAGGACCGGGGAGCTGTTTTTT

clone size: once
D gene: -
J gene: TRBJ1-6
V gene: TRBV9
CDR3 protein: CASNLDGLNSPLHF
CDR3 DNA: TGTGCCAGCAACCTGGACGGCCTTAATTCACCCCTCCACTTT

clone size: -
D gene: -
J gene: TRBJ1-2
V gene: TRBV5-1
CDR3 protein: CASSLDAQLGYTF
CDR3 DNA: TGCGCCAGCAGCCTAGACGCCCAGTTAGGCTACACCTTC

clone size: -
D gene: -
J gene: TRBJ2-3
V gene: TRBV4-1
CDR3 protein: CASSQGAGTIPDTQYF
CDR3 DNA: TGCGCCAGCAGCCAAGGAGCAGGGACGATTCCAGATACGCAGTATTTT

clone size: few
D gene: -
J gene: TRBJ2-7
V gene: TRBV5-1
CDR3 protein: CAALSADSSYEQYF
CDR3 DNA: TGCGCCGCCCTGAGTGCGGATAGCTCCTACGAGCAGTACTTC

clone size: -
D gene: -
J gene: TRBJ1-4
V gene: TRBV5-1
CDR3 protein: CASSLAATNEKLFF
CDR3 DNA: TGCGCCAGCAGCTTGGCTGCAACTAATGAAAAACTGTTTTTT

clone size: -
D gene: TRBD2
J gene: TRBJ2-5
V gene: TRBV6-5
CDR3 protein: CASSYSIWETSGRAGETQYF
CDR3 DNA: TGTGCCAGCAGTTACTCGATCTGGGAGACTAGCGGGAGGGCCGGGGAGACCCAGTACTTC

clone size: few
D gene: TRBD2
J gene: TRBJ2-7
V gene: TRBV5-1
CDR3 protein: CASSVAGGPYEQYF
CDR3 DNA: TGCGCCAGCAGCGTAGCGGGAGGCCCCTACGAGCAGTACTTC